The 28 T cell receptor beta chains listed next were all sequenced from one sample in a study of cytotoxic CD8 clonotypes in ibrutinib-treated CLL. The method was immunoSEQ multiplex PCR; TCRdb's version includes in-frame clones alone and lacks a portion of them. This sample yields some 300,000 clones, of which 80% are seen a single time; roughly 7% belongs to the top ten. This specimen was PBMCs, taken before ibrutinib treatment. These receptors were collected from a human donor with chronic lymphocytic leukemia.

The gene calls are TRBV11-2 and TRBJ2-1, with no clear D. The V end was cut by 1 base, the J end by 5 bases, with 3 bases between. CDR1 is SGHAT and CDR2 is FQNNGV in the germline V gene. This CDR3 is 12 amino acids long. The CDR3 region is CASSLVDNEQFF. The CDR3 nucleotides read TGTGCCAGCAGCTTAGTGGACAATGAGCAGTTCTTC.

The chain uses TRBV27 and TRBJ2-1, with D unclear. Germline assignment: CDR1 MNHEY and CDR2 SMNVEV (reference sequence). This CDR3 contains 13 residues. With 6 bases removed from V and 7 bases from J, the gap between germline ends came to 13 bases. The CDR3 coding sequence is TGTGCCAGCAGAACTTCTCCCTCGAATGAGCAGTTCTTC. Translation: CASRTSPSNEQFF.

This clone was seen only a few times. The chain joins TRBV10-3 to TRBJ2-7; D not resolved. Germline V CDR1 and CDR2: ENHRY, SYGVKD. The CDR3 runs to 11 residues. With 7 bases removed from V and 0 bases from J, the gap between germline ends came to 4 bases. The CDR3 sequence is CAITSSYEQYF. The CDR3 coding sequence is TGTGCCATCACCAGCTCCTACGAGCAGTACTTC.

The chain combines TRBV19 with TRBJ2-7, with D possibly called TRBD1 or TRBD2 (7 bases each). CDR1 and CDR2 from the germline V gene are LNHDA and SQIVND (reference sequence). Trimming took 4 bases from V and 3 from J, leaving 16 bases between them. The CDR3 covers 15 residues. CDR3 sequence reads: CASSTQGEGRYEQYF. The CDR3 DNA sequence: TGTGCCAGTAGTACCCAGGGGGAGGGCCGCTACGAGCAGTACTTC.

The rearrangement joins TRBV2 to TRBJ2-7; 9 bases agree with TRBD1. Germline CDR1 and CDR2: SNHLY and FYNNEI. With V trimmed by 6 bases and J by 7 bases, 10 bases remained unmatched. The CDR3 consists of 14 residues. The CDR3 reads CASREGTGSWEQYF. In DNA form, the CDR3 reads TGTGCCAGCAGGGAGGGGACAGGGAGTTGGGAGCAGTACTTC.

This clone was observed a few times. The genes are TRBV29-1 and TRBJ1-1; D not resolved. Germline CDR1 and CDR2: SQVTM and ANQGSEA. This CDR3 region has 12 residues. V was clipped by 2 bases and J by 0 bases, with 4 bases between them. For the CDR3, the DNA is TGCAGCGTTGAACCTCTGAACACTGAAGCTTTCTTT. The encoded protein is CSVEPLNTEAFF.

This clone has just a few counts. CDR3 sequence: CASSVAPAKDTQYF. The CDR3 DNA sequence: TGTGCCAGCAGCGTAGCTCCGGCTAAAGATACGCAGTATTTT. This sequence joins TRBV9 and TRBJ2-3; no clear D gene. CDR1 SGDLS and CDR2 YYNGEE come from the germline V gene. This CDR3 contains 14 residues. V lost 0 bases to trimming and J lost 5 bases, with 10 bases between them.

This rearrangement joins TRBV14 to TRBJ2-7; D is possibly TRBD2 (6 bases). The CDR3 is made up of 16 amino acids. Trimming removed 2 bases from V and 0 bases from J, with 14 bases in between. Per germline, CDR1 SGHDN and CDR2 FVKESK. The CDR3 region is CASSQTLAPSSYEQYF. The DNA for the CDR3 is TGTGCCAGCAGCCAAACCCTAGCGCCTAGCTCCTACGAGCAGTACTTC.

The J gene is TRBJ2-5, the V gene TRBV7-7; the D is unclear. CDR1 and CDR2 (germline): SSHAT, FNYEAQ (reference sequence). There are 13 residues in the CDR3. V shed 5 bases and J shed 2 bases, with 9 bases lying between them. The CDR3 bases are TGTGCCAGCAGCACTACTATACAAGAGACCCAGTACTTC. It is translated as CASSTTIQETQYF.

This chain uses TRBV5-6 with TRBJ2-5; D is perhaps TRBD2 (6 bases). Germline V gives CDR1 SGHDT, CDR2 YYEEEE. Trimming cost V 0 bases and J 4 bases, with 7 bases left between them. This CDR3 region has 13 residues. Here the CDR3 reads CASSLGGVETQYF. CDR3 nucleotides: TGTGCCAGCAGCTTGGGCGGGGTAGAGACCCAGTACTTC.

About this clone: The junction differs from germline at one of its ends, possibly a read error. The chain links TRBV9 to TRBJ1-2; D remains ambiguous. Germline-derived CDR1 and CDR2 are SGDLS and YYNGEE. The CDR3 contains 11 residues. The CDR3 here is CASSVAPGVSF. The CDR3 coding sequence is TGTGCCAGCAGCGTAGCACCGGGAGTATCGTTC.

This sequence joins TRBV9 and TRBJ2-3; TRBD2 matches 13 bases. Germline trimming cut 4 bases from V and 1 base from J; bases unmatched to any gene: 6. The germline V gene encodes CDR1 SGDLS and CDR2 YYNGEE. This CDR3 contains 17 residues. CDR3 loop: CASSTRLAGGGTDTQYF. The DNA for the CDR3 is TGTGCCAGCAGCACTAGACTAGCGGGAGGCGGCACAGATACGCAGTATTTT.

This sequence joins TRBV11-2 and TRBJ2-2; D gene unclear. The V end lost 0 bases, the J end lost 7 bases, and 9 bases lay between the germline ends. The CDR3 has 14 residues. Looked up from germline, CDR1 is SGHAT and CDR2 is FQNNGV. CDR3 coding DNA: TGTGCCAGCAGCTTAGACAGTAGAATCGGGGAGCTGTTTTTT. The encoded protein is CASSLDSRIGELFF.

This sequence joins TRBV7-9 and TRBJ1-2, with D perhaps matching TRBD1 (5 bases). Germline values: CDR1 SEHNR, CDR2 FQNEAQ (reference sequence). V lost 6 bases and J lost 3, with 20 bases in between. The CDR3 has 16 residues. The CDR3 sequence is CASRVMGLSGDYGYTF. The CDR3 DNA reads TGTGCCAGCAGAGTTATGGGGCTGAGCGGGGACTATGGCTACACCTTC.

This clone has only a few counts. The chain has TRBV11-2 and TRBJ1-5, with D unresolved. The CDR3 consists of 15 residues. V gave up 5 bases and J gave up 6 bases, with 17 bases separating them. Germline V gives CDR1 SGHAT, CDR2 FQNNGV. As DNA, the CDR3 is TGTGCCAGCAGCCCCCGACGGGATACAAGTCAGCCCCAGCATTTT. Translated: CASSPRRDTSQPQHF.

The chain carries TRBV7-3 and TRBJ2-1; 9 nucleotides align to TRBD2. After removal of 2 bases from V and 10 bases from J, the junction contained 9 bases not matched to a gene. CDR1 and CDR2 (germline): SGHTA, FQGTGA. The length of the CDR3 is 15 residues. In DNA, the CDR3 is TGTGCCAGCAGCTTATCTGCGGGAGGGTTGGTGGAGCAGTTCTTC. The encoded protein is CASSLSAGGLVEQFF.

V gene TRBV19 combines with J gene TRBJ2-7, with no clear D. The V gene's germline CDR1 is LNHDA and CDR2 SQIVND (reference sequence). CDR3 length: 11 residues. The V gene lost 8 bases and the J gene lost 2 bases, with 7 bases spanning the gap. CDR3 sequence: CASGWTYEQYF. The CDR3 DNA is TGTGCCAGTGGTTGGACCTACGAGCAGTACTTC.

The V gene is TRBV6-1, the J gene TRBJ2-3; 7 bases map to TRBD1. The CDR3 extends over 12 amino acids. V shed 5 bases and J 10 bases; nucleotides not matched to a gene: 6. Germline V CDR1 and CDR2: MNHNS, SASEGT. CDR3 loop: CASSLAGGAQYF. In DNA form, the CDR3 reads TGTGCCAGCAGTTTGGCAGGGGGAGCGCAGTATTTT.

V gene TRBV5-6 combines with J gene TRBJ2-1, with TRBD2 as a possible D gene (6 bases). Looked up from germline, CDR1 is SGHDT and CDR2 is YYEEEE. The V end was cut by 4 bases, the J end by 4 bases, with 18 bases between. This CDR3 comprises 16 residues. CDR3 amino acids: CASSPRTGLTYNEQFF. The CDR3 DNA reads TGTGCCAGCAGCCCGAGAACAGGACTAACGTACAATGAGCAGTTCTTC.

The V gene is TRBV29-1, the J gene TRBJ1-5; unclear D gene. The CDR3 is 14 residues long. Deletions cut 6 bases from V and 2 bases from J, with 14 bases between. CDR1 is SQVTM, CDR2 ANQGSEA, per germline. The CDR3 DNA reads as TGCAGCGTGGGAGACCCGTTTGGCAATCAGCCCCAGCATTTT. This sequence encodes CSVGDPFGNQPQHF.

This CDR3 is CASSSSRDRGNQPQHF. The CDR3 nucleotides read TGTGCCAGCAGCTCCTCCCGGGACAGGGGGAATCAGCCCCAGCATTTT. The chain joins TRBV7-9 to TRBJ1-5; the match to TRBD1 covers 11 bases. Germline CDR1 SEHNR, CDR2 FQNEAQ (reference sequence). V was clipped by 4 bases and J by 4 bases; unmatched bases: 6. The CDR3 is made up of 16 amino acids.

This chain joins TRBV7-2 and TRBJ2-7; D is ambiguous. Trimming pared 3 bases from V and 2 bases from J, leaving 14 bases between. The CDR3 extends over 15 amino acids. Per the germline V gene, CDR1 is SGHTA and CDR2 is FQGNSA. Here the CDR3 reads CASSFEEFNTYEQYF. The CDR3 DNA follows: TGTGCCAGCAGCTTCGAAGAGTTTAACACCTACGAGCAGTACTTC.

V gene TRBV6-4 combines with J gene TRBJ2-5; D remains unclear. Per the germline V gene, CDR1 is MRHNA and CDR2 is SNTAGT. The CDR3 covers 13 residues. Deletions cut 4 bases from V and 1 base from J, with 7 bases between. CDR3: CASSGSSQETQYF. CDR3 DNA: TGTGCCAGCAGTGGGTCTAGCCAAGAGACCCAGTACTTC.

The chain carries TRBV18 and TRBJ2-4; D remains unclear. Germline V gene data show CDR1 as KGHSH and CDR2 as LQKENI. Trimming took 3 bases from V and 1 from J, leaving 13 bases between them. The CDR3 is 16 amino acids. CDR3 loop: CASSPLLGSAKNIQYF. The CDR3 nucleotides read TGTGCCAGCTCACCCCTCTTGGGCAGTGCCAAAAACATTCAGTACTTC.

A few counts support this clone. This chain uses TRBV5-1 with TRBJ1-3; D gene unclear. V lost 0 bases, J lost 2 bases, and 3 bases lay in between. Germline values: CDR1 SGHRS, CDR2 YFSETQ. The CDR3 sequence is 13 residues long. CDR3 coding DNA: TGCGCCAGCAGCTTGGAGACTGGAAACACCATATATTTT. Translation gives CASSLETGNTIYF.

The chain recombines TRBV7-9 with TRBJ2-4, with 10 bases aligning to TRBD1. CDR1 and CDR2 from the germline V gene are SEHNR and FQNEAQ (reference sequence). The CDR3 consists of 14 residues. Trimming cost V 3 bases and J 4 bases; bases outside gene matches: 0. The CDR3 coding sequence is TGTGCCAGCAGCTTGGGACAGGGGAAAAACATTCAGTACTTC. It specifies CASSLGQGKNIQYF.

This chain links TRBV27 with TRBJ2-5; 12 bases fit TRBD2. Germline trimming cut 5 bases from V and 0 bases from J; bases unmatched to any gene: 4. This CDR3 region has 16 residues. Germline V gene lookup returns CDR1 MNHEY and CDR2 SMNVEV (reference sequence). CDR3 DNA sequence: TGTGCCAGCAGTCTAGGACTAGCGGGGAACCAAGAGACCCAGTACTTC. Its protein product is CASSLGLAGNQETQYF.

This chain's CDR3 is CASSPNPLLNNEQFF. As DNA, the CDR3 is TGTGCCAGCAGCCCAAACCCCTTACTAAACAATGAGCAGTTCTTC. The V gene is TRBV7-9, the J gene TRBJ2-1; no firm D call. The CDR3 has 15 residues. Germline-derived CDR1 and CDR2 are SEHNR and FQNEAQ (reference sequence). Trimming shortened V by 5 bases and J by 5 bases, and 16 bases separated the two germline ends.